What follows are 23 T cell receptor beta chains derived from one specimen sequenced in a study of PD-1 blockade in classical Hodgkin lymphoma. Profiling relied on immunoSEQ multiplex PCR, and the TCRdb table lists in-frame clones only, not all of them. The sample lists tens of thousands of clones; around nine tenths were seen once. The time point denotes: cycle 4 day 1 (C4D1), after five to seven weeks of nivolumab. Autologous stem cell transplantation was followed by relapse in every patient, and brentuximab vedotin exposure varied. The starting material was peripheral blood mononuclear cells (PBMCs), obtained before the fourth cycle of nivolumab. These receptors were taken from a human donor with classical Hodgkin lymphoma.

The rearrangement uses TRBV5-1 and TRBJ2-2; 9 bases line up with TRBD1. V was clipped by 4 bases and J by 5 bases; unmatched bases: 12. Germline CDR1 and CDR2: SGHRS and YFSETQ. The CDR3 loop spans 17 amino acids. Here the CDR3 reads CASSRTGTGSMTGELFF. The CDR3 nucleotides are TGCGCCAGCAGCAGAACCGGGACAGGGTCTATGACCGGGGAGCTGTTTTTT.

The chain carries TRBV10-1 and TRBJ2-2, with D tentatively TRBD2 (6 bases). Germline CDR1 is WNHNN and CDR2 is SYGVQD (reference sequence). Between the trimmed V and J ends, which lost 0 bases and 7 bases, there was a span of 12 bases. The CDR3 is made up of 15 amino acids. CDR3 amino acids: CASSESGGPHGELFF. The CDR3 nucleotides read TGCGCCAGCAGTGAGTCAGGAGGGCCTCACGGGGAGCTGTTTTTT.

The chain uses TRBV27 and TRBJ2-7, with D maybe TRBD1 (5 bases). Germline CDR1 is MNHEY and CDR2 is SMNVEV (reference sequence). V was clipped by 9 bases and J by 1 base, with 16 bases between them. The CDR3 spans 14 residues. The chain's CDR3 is CASSLIGASYEQYF. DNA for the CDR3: TGTGCCAGTTCCCTTATAGGGGCTTCCTACGAGCAGTACTTC.

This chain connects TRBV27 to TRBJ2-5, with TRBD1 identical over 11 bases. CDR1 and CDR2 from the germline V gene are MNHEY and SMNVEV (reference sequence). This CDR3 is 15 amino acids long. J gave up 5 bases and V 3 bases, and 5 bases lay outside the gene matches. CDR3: CASSFRTGGSETQYF. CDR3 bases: TGTGCCAGCAGTTTTAGGACAGGGGGCTCGGAGACCCAGTACTTC.

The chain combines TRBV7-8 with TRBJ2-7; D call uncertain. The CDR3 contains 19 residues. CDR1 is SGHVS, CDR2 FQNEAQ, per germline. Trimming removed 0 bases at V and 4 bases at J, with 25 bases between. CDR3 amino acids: CASSLASGGWASSPYEQYF. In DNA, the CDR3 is TGTGCCAGCAGCTTAGCAAGTGGTGGATGGGCTTCTAGTCCTTACGAGCAGTACTTC.

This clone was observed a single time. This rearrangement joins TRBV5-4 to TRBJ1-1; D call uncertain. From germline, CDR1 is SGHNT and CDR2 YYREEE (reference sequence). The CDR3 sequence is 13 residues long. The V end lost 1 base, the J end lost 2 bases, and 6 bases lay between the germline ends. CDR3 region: CASSLWGNTEAFF. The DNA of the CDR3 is TGTGCCAGCAGCTTGTGGGGAAACACTGAAGCTTTCTTT.

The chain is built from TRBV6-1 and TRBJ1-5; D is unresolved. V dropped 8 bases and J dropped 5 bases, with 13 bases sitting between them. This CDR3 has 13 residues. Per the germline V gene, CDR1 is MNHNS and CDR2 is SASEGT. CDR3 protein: CASEPTAYQPQHF. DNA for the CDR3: TGTGCCAGCGAGCCCACGGCCTATCAGCCCCAGCATTTT.

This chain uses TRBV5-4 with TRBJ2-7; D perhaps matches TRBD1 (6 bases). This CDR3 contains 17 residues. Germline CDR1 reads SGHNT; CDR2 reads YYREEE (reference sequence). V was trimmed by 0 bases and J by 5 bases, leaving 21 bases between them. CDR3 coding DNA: TGTGCCAGCAGCTTGGGGGGGCAACTAGGACAATCCCACGAGCAGTACTTC. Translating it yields CASSLGGQLGQSHEQYF.

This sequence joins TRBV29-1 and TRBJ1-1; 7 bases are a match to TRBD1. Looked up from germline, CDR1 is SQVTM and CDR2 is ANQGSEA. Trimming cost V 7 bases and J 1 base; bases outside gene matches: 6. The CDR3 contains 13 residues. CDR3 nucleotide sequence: TGCAGCGCCCAAAGACAGGGGAACACTGAAGCTTTCTTT. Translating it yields CSAQRQGNTEAFF.

CDR3 protein: CASSSTSGTYNEQFF. Here the CDR3 DNA reads TGTGCCAGCAGCTCCACTAGCGGCACATACAATGAGCAGTTCTTC. J is TRBJ2-1 and V is TRBV11-3; 8 nucleotides align to TRBD2. This CDR3 spans 15 amino acids. V lost 4 bases and J lost 4; bases outside the gene matches: 6. CDR1 and CDR2 (germline): SGHNT, YENEEA.

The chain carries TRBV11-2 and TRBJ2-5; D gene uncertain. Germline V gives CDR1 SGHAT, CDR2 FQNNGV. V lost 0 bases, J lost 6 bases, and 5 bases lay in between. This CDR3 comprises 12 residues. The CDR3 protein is CASSLDGKTQYF. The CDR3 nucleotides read TGTGCCAGCAGCTTAGACGGAAAGACCCAGTACTTC.

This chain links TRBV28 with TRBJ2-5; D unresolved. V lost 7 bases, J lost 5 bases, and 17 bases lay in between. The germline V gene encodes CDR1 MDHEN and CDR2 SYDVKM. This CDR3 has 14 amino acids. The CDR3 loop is CASTPTNVRETQYF. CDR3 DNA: TGTGCCAGCACCCCGACCAATGTAAGGGAGACCCAGTACTTC. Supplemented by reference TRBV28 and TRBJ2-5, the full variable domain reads DVKVTQSSRYLVKRTGEKVFLECVQDMDHENMFWYRQDPGLGLRLIYFSYDVKMKEKGDIPEGYSVSREKKERFSLILESASTNQTSMYLCASTPTNVRETQYFGPGTRLLVL.

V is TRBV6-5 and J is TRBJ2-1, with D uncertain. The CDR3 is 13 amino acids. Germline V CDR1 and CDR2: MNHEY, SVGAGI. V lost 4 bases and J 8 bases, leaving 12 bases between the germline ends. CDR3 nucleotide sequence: TGTGCCAGCAGTTTAACTTGGTTGGATGAGCAGTTCTTC. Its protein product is CASSLTWLDEQFF.

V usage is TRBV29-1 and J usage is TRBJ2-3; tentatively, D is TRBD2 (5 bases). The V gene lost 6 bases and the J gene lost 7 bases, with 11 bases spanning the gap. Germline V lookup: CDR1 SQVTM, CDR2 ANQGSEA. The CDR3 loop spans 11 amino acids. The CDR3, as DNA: TGCAGCGTCACCCGGGGTCATACGCAGTATTTT. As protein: CSVTRGHTQYF.

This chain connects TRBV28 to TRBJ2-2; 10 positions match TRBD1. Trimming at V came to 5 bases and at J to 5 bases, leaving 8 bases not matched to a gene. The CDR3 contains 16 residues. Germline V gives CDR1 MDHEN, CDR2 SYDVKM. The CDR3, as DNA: TGTGCCAGCAGTCCTAGGGGACAGGGGCGGACCGGGGAGCTGTTTTTT. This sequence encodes CASSPRGQGRTGELFF.

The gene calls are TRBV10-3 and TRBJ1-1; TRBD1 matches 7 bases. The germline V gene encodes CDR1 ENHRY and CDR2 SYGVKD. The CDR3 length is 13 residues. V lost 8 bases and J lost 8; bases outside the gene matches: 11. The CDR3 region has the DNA TGTGCCATCGGGGAGGGGGCGAGATTGGAAGCTTTCTTT. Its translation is CAIGEGARLEAFF.

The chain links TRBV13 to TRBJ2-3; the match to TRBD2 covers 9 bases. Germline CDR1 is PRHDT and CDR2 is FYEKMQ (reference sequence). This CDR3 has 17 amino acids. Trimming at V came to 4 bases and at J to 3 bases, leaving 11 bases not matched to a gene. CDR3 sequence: CASSSPPGLAGTDTQYF. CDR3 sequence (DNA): TGTGCCAGCAGCTCCCCCCCAGGGCTAGCGGGAACAGATACGCAGTATTTT. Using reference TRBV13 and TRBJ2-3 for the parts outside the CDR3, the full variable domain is AAGVIQSPRHLIKEKRETATLKCYPIPRHDTVYWYQQGPGQDPQFLISFYEKMQSDKGSIPDRFSAQQFSDYHSELNMSSLELGDSALYFCASSSPPGLAGTDTQYFGPGTRLTVL.

The CDR3 region has the DNA TGTGCCAGCAGTAGCTCCCCTAGCACAGATACGCAGTATTTT. Residues: CASSSSPSTDTQYF. The gene calls are TRBV4-2 and TRBJ2-3; D remains ambiguous. Germline loops: CDR1 LGHNA, CDR2 YNFKEQ. V was trimmed by 6 bases and J by 0 bases, leaving 10 bases between them. This CDR3 region has 14 residues.

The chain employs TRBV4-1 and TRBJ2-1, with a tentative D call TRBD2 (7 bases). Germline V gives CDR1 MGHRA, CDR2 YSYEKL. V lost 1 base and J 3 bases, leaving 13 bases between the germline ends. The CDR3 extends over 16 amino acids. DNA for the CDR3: TGCGCCAGCAGCCAAGTTGGGGGGGCCGGCTACAATGAGCAGTTCTTC. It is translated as CASSQVGGAGYNEQFF.

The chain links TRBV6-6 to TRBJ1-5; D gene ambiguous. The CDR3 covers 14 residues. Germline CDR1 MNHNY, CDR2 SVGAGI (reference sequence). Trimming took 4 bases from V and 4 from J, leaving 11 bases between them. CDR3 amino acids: CASSSQVSNQPQHF. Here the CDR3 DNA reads TGTGCCAGCAGTTCTCAGGTCTCAAATCAGCCCCAGCATTTT.

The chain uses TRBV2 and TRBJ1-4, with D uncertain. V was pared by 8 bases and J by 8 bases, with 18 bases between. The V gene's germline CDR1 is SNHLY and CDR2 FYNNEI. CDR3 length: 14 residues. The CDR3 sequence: CASGNSAPREKLFF. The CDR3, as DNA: TGTGCCAGCGGTAACAGTGCACCGCGCGAAAAACTGTTTTTT.

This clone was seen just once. The CDR3 sequence is CASSLDRPSLIQETQYF. The CDR3 nucleotides are TGCGCCAGCAGCTTGGACAGGCCTAGCCTGATTCAAGAGACCCAGTACTTC. The chain employs TRBV5-1 and TRBJ2-5; D is possibly TRBD1 or TRBD2 (5 bases each). Germline CDR1 and CDR2: SGHRS and YFSETQ. The CDR3 covers 17 residues. Trimming left V 0 bases short and J 2 bases short, with 17 bases between.

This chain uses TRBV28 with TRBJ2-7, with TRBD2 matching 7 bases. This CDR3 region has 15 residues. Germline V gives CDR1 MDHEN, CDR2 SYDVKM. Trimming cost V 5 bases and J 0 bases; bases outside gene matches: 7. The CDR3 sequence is CASSPLGGSSYEQYF. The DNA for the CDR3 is TGTGCCAGCAGTCCCCTTGGCGGGAGCTCCTACGAGCAGTACTTC. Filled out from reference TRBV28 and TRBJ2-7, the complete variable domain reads DVKVTQSSRYLVKRTGEKVFLECVQDMDHENMFWYRQDPGLGLRLIYFSYDVKMKEKGDIPEGYSVSREKKERFSLILESASTNQTSMYLCASSPLGGSSYEQYFGPGTRLTVT.